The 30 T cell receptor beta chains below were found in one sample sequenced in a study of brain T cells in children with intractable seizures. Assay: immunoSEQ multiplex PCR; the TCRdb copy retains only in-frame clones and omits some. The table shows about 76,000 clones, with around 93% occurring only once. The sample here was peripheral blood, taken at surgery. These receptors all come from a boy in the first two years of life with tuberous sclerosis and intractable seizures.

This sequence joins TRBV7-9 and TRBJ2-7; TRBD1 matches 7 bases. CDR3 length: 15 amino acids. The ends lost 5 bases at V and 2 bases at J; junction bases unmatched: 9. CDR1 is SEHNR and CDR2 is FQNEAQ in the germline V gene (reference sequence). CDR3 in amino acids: CASSRRGLGAYEQYF. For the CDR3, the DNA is TGTGCCAGCAGCCGTAGGGGGCTCGGAGCCTACGAGCAGTACTTC. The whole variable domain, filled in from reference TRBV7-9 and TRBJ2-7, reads DTGVSQNPRHKITKRGQNVTFRCDPISEHNRLYWYRQTLGQGPEFLTYFQNEAQLEKSRLLSDRFSAERPKGSFSTLEIQRTEQGDSAMYLCASSRRGLGAYEQYFGPGTRLTVT.

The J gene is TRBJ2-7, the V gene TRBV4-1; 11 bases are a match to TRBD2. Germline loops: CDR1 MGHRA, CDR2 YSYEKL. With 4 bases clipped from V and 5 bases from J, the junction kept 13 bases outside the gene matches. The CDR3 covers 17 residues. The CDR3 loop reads CASSLRTSGWINNEQYF. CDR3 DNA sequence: TGCGCCAGCAGCCTGCGGACTAGCGGGTGGATAAATAACGAGCAGTACTTC.

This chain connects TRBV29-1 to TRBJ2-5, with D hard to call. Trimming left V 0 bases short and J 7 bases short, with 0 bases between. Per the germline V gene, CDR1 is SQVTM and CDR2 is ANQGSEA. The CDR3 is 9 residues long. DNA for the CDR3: TGCAGCGTTGAAGAGACCCAGTACTTC. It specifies CSVEETQYF.

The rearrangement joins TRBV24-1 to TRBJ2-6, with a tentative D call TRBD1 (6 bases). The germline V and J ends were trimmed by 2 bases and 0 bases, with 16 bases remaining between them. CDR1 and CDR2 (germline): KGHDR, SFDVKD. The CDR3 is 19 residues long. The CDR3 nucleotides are TGTGCCACCAGTGATTCTACGACAGGACCCCACTCTGGGGCCAACGTCCTGACTTTC. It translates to CATSDSTTGPHSGANVLTF.

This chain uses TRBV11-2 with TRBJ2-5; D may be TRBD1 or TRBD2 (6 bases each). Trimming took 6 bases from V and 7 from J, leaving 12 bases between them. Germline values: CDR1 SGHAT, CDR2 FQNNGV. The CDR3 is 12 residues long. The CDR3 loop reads CASRNEGGTQYF. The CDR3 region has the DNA TGTGCCAGCAGAAACGAGGGGGGGACCCAGTACTTC.

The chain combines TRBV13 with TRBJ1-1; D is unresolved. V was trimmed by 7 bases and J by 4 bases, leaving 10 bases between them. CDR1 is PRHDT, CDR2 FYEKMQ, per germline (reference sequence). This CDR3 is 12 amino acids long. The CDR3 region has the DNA TGTGCCAGCACCCTTCGCCGCACTGAAGCTTTCTTT. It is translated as CASTLRRTEAFF. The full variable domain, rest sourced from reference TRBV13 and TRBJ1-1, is AAGVIQSPRHLIKEKRETATLKCYPIPRHDTVYWYQQGPGQDPQFLISFYEKMQSDKGSIPDRFSAQQFSDYHSELNMSSLELGDSALYFCASTLRRTEAFFGQGTRLTVV.

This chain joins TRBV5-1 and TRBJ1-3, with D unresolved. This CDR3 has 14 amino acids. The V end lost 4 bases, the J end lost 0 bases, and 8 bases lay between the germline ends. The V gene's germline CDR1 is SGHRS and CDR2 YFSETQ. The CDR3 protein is CASSIGSSGNTIYF. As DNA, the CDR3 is TGCGCCAGCAGCATCGGCAGCTCTGGAAACACCATATATTTT.

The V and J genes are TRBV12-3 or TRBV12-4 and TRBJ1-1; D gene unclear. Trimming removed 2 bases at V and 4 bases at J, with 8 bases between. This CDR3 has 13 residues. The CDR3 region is CASSLRYGTEAFF. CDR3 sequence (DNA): TGTGCCAGCAGTTTACGTTATGGCACTGAAGCTTTCTTT.

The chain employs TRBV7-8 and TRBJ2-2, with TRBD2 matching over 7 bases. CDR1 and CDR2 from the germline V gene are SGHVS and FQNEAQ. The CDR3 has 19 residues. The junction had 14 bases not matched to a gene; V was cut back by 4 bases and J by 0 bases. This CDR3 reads CASSSLDPGLGTNTGELFF. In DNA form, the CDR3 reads TGTGCCAGCAGCTCGCTAGACCCAGGACTAGGCACGAACACCGGGGAGCTGTTTTTT.

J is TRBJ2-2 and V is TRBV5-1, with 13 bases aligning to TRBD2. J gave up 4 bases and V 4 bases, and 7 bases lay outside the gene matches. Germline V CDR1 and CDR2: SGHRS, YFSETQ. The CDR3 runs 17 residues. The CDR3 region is CASSAWGLAGFTGELFF. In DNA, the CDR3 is TGCGCCAGCAGCGCTTGGGGACTAGCGGGATTCACCGGGGAGCTGTTTTTT.

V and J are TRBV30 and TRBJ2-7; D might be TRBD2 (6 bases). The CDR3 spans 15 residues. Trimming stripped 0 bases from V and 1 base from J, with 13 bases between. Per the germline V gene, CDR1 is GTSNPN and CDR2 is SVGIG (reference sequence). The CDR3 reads CAWSVPGLSSYEQYF. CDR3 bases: TGTGCCTGGAGTGTCCCCGGACTATCATCCTACGAGCAGTACTTC.

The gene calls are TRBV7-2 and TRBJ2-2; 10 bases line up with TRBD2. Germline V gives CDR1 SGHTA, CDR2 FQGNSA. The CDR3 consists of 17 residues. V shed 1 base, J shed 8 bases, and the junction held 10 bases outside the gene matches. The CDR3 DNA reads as TGTGCCAGCAGCTTAGATCGGCTAGCGGGAGACTTGGGGGAGCTGTTTTTT. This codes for CASSLDRLAGDLGELFF. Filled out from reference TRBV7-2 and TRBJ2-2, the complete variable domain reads GAGVSQSPSNKVTEKGKDVELRCDPISGHTALYWYRQSLGQGLEFLIYFQGNSAPDKSGLPSDRFSAERTGGSVSTLTIQRTQQEDSAVYLCASSLDRLAGDLGELFFGEGSRLTVL.

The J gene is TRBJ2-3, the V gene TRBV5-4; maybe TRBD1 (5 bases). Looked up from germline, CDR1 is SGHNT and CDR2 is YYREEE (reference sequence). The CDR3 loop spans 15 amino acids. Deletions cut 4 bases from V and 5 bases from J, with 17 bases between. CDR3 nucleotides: TGTGCCAGCAGCGAAATGACAGCGCCTGTAGATACGCAGTATTTT. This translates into CASSEMTAPVDTQYF.

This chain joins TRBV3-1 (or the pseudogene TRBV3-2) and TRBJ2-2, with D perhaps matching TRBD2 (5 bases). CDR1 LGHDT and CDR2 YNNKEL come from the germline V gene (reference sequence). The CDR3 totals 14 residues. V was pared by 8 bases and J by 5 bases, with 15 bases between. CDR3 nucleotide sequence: TGTGCCAGCTCGAGCGGCCCTCCAACCGGGGAGCTGTTTTTT. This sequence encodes CASSSGPPTGELFF.

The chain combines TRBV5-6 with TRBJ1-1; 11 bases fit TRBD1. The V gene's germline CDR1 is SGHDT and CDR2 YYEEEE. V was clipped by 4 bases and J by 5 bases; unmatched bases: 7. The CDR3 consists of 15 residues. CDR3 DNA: TGTGCCAGCAGCCGGGACAGGGGGAGAAGGACTGAAGCTTTCTTT. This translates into CASSRDRGRRTEAFF.

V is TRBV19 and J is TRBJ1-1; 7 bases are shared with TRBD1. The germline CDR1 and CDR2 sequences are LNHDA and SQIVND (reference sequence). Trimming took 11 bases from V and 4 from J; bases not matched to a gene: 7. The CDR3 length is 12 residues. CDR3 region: CARRQGGTEAFF. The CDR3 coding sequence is TGTGCCCGCCGACAGGGCGGCACTGAAGCTTTCTTT.

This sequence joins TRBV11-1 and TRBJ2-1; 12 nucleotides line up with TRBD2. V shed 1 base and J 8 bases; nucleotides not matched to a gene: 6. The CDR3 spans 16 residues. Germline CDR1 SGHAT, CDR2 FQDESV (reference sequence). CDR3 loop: CASSLDGTSGFHEQFF. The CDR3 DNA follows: TGTGCCAGCAGCTTAGATGGGACTAGCGGGTTTCATGAGCAGTTCTTC.

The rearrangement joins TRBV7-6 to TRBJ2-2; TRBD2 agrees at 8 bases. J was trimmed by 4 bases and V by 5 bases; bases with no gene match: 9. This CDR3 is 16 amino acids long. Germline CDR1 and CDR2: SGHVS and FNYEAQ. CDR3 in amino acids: CASSQESSGVTGELFF. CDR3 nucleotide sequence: TGTGCCAGCAGCCAAGAAAGTAGCGGGGTCACCGGGGAGCTGTTTTTT. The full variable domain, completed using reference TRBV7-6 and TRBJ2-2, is GAGVSQSPRYKVTKRGQDVALRCDPISGHVSLYWYRQALGQGPEFLTYFNYEAQQDKSGLPNDRFSAERPEGSISTLTIQRTEQRDSAMYRCASSQESSGVTGELFFGEGSRLTVL.

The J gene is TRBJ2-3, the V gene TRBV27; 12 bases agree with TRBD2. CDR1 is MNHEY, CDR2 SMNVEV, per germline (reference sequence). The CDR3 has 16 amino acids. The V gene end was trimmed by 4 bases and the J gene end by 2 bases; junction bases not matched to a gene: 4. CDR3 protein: CASSYRLAGVTDTQYF. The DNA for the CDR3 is TGTGCCAGCAGTTACCGACTAGCGGGAGTCACAGATACGCAGTATTTT.

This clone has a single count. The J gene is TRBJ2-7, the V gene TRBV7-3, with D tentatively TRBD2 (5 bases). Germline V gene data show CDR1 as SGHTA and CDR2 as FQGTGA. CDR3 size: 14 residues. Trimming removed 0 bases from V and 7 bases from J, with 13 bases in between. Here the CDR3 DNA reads TGTGCCAGCAGCTTAACTGGGCCCTCGGGAGAGCAGTACTTC. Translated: CASSLTGPSGEQYF.

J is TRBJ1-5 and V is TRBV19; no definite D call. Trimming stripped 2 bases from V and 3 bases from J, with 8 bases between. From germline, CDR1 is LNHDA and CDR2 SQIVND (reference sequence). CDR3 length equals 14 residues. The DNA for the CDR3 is TGTGCCAGTAGTATAAAAGCTTTCAATCAGCCCCAGCATTTT. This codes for CASSIKAFNQPQHF.

In DNA form, the CDR3 reads TGCAGCGTTGATTCTCTAGCTGGGGGCACAGATACGCAGTATTTT. This sequence encodes CSVDSLAGGTDTQYF. J is TRBJ2-3 and V is TRBV29-1; a possible D gene is TRBD2 (5 bases). This CDR3 spans 15 amino acids. Trimming shortened V by 3 bases and J by 1 base, and 14 bases separated the two germline ends. Germline lookup yields CDR1 SQVTM and CDR2 ANQGSEA.

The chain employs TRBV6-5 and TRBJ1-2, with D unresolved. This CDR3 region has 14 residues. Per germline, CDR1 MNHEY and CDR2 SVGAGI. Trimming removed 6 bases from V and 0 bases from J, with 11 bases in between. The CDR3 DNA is TGTGCCAGCAGACGGCAGGCACCTAACTATGGCTACACCTTC. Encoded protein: CASRRQAPNYGYTF.

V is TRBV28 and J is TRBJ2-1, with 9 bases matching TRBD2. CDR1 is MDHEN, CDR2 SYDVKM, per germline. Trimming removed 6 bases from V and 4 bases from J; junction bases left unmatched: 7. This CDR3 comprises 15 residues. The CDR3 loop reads CASRGPLAGYNEQFF. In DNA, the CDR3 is TGTGCCAGCAGAGGACCCCTAGCGGGATACAATGAGCAGTTCTTC.

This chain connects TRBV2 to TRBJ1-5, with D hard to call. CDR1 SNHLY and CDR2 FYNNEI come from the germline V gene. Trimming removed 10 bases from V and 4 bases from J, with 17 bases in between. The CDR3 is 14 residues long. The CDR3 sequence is CATSGSRKNQPQHF. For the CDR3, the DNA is TGTGCCACAAGCGGTAGCAGAAAAAATCAGCCCCAGCATTTT.

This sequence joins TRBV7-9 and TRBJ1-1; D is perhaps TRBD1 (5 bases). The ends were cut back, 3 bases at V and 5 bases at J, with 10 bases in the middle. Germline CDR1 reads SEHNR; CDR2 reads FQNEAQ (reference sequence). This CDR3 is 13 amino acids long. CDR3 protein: CASSFLGVTEAFF. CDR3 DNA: TGTGCCAGCAGCTTTTTGGGGGTAACTGAAGCTTTCTTT.

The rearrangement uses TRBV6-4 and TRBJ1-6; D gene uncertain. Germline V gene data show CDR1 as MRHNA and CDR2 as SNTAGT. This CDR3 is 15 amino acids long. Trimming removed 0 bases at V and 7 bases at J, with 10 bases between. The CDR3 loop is CASSDSSDGNSPLHF. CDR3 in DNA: TGTGCCAGCAGTGACTCCAGTGATGGGAATTCACCCCTCCACTTT.

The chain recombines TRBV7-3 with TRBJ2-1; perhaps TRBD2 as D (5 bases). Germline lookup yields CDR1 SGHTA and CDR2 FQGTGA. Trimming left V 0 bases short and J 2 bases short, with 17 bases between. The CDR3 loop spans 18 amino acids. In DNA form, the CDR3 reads TGTGCCAGCAGCTTAACCCCCCAGTCGGGGTCCCCCTACAATGAGCAGTTCTTC. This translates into CASSLTPQSGSPYNEQFF.

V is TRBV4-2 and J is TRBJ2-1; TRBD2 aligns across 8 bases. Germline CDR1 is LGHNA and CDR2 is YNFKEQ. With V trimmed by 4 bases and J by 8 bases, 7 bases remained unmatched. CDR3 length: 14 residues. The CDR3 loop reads CASSLGGVPDEQFF. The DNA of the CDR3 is TGTGCCAGCAGCCTCGGGGGGGTTCCCGATGAGCAGTTCTTC.

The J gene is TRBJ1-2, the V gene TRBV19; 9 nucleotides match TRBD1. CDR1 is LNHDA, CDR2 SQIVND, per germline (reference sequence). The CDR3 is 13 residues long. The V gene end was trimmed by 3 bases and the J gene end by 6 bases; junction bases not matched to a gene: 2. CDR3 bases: TGTGCCAGTAGTATCACAGGGGGCGATGGCTACACCTTC. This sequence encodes CASSITGGDGYTF.